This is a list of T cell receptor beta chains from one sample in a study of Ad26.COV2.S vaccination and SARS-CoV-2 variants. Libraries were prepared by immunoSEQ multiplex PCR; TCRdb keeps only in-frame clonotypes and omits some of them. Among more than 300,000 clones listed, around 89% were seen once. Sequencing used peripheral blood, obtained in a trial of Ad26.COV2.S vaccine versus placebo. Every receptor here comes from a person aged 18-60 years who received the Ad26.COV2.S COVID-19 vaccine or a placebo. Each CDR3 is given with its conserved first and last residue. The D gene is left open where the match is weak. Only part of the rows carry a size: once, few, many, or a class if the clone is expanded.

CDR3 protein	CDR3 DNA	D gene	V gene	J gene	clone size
CASSGTGTYEQYF	TGTGCCAGCAGCGGGACAGGGACCTACGAGCAGTACTTC	TRBD1	TRBV5-4	TRBJ2-7	-
CASTSGAWYSGNTIYF	TGTGCCAGCACCTCGGGGGCCTGGTACTCTGGAAACACCATATATTTT	-	TRBV6-6	TRBJ1-3	-
CASLRDRGTNEQFF	TGTGCCAGCTTACGGGACAGGGGCACCAATGAGCAGTTCTTC	TRBD1	TRBV6-5	TRBJ2-1	-
CASSSGGPTYEQYF	TGTGCCAGCAGTTCGGGAGGACCAACCTACGAGCAGTACTTC	TRBD2	TRBV27	TRBJ2-7	-
CASSDVSGAGMNQPQHF	TGTGCCAGCAGTGACGTGTCGGGGGCAGGGATGAATCAGCCCCAGCATTTT	-	TRBV25-1	TRBJ1-5	-
CASSQDPTGPQHF	TGCGCCAGCAGCCAAGACCCCACAGGGCCCCAGCATTTT	-	TRBV4-1	TRBJ1-5	-
CASSLTDDSNSPLHF	TGTGCCAGCAGCTTGACAGACGACTCGAATTCACCCCTCCACTTT	-	TRBV7-9	TRBJ1-6	-
CASSISGTSGRSYNEQFF	TGTGCCAGTAGTATCTCCGGGACTAGCGGGAGGTCCTACAATGAGCAGTTCTTC	TRBD2	TRBV19	TRBJ2-1	-
CAISAQGGYGYTF	TGTGCCATCAGTGCGCAGGGAGGCTATGGCTACACCTTC	-	TRBV10-3	TRBJ1-2	-
CASEAVPNQPQHF	TGTGCCAGCGAGGCGGTCCCCAATCAGCCCCAGCATTTT	-	TRBV19	TRBJ1-5	-
CASSQLGPRRLFF	TGCGCCAGCAGCCAACTCGGACCGCGGAGACTGTTTTTT	-	TRBV4-1	TRBJ1-4	-
CASKGGGQGYTEAFF	TGTGCCAGCAAGGGCGGGGGACAGGGGTACACTGAAGCTTTCTTT	TRBD1	TRBV7-9	TRBJ1-1	-
CASSLRLGAKEQYF	TGTGCCAGCAGCCTAAGGCTAGGGGCGAAGGAGCAGTACTTC	-	TRBV7-6	TRBJ2-7	-
CASSPPRGGAETQYF	TGTGCCAGCTCACCACCACGAGGGGGAGCTGAGACCCAGTACTTC	-	TRBV18	TRBJ2-5	few
CASSPQDRRYEQYF	TGTGCCAGCAGCCCCCAGGACAGGCGGTACGAGCAGTACTTC	TRBD1	TRBV3-1/TRBV3-2	TRBJ2-7	-
CASSSTTGNNSPLHF	TGTGCCAGCAGCTCGACCACAGGGAATAATTCACCCCTCCACTTT	-	TRBV9	TRBJ1-6	once
CASSELARSGNTIYF	TGTGCCAGCAGTGAACTGGCTCGCTCTGGAAACACCATATATTTT	-	TRBV6-1	TRBJ1-3	few
CAGAGPLTGELFF	TGTGCCGGGGCGGGTCCCCTAACCGGGGAGCTGTTTTTT	-	TRBV28	TRBJ2-2	-
CASSFGTGFTGELFF	TGTGCTAGCAGCTTCGGGACAGGGTTCACCGGGGAGCTGTTTTTT	TRBD1	TRBV7-7	TRBJ2-2	-
CASIAGGSYEQYF	TGTGCCAGCATCGCAGGGGGGTCCTACGAGCAGTACTTC	-	TRBV28	TRBJ2-7	-
CAWSTSRETQYF	TGTGCCTGGAGTACTAGTAGAGAGACCCAGTACTTC	-	TRBV30	TRBJ2-5	-
CAISWDRNYNEQFF	TGTGCCATCAGTTGGGACAGAAATTACAATGAGCAGTTCTTC	TRBD1	TRBV10-3	TRBJ2-1	-